Below, 31 T cell receptor beta chains from the same sample are listed, as sequenced in a study of cytomegalovirus exposure and HLA in healthy donors. Data came from immunoSEQ multiplex PCR; TCRdb stores just in-frame clones and leaves some out. The sample contains 300,000 to 450,000 clones, more than 80% of which appear only once. Specimen: PBMCs. Receptors were obtained from a woman aged 18-35 years in good health and CMV-seronegative.

This chain connects TRBV28 to TRBJ2-3; 12 bases fit TRBD1. Germline V gives CDR1 MDHEN, CDR2 SYDVKM. This CDR3 comprises 17 residues. V lost 3 bases, J lost 4 bases, and 8 bases stayed unmatched. The CDR3 bases are TGTGCCAGCAGTTTGTCAGTCGGGACAGGGGGCTCAGATACGCAGTATTTT. Amino acid sequence: CASSLSVGTGGSDTQYF.

The chain uses TRBV30 and TRBJ1-5; 7 bases agree with TRBD1. Germline V gene sequence: CDR1 GTSNPN, CDR2 SVGIG (reference sequence). V was clipped by 3 bases and J by 6 bases; unmatched bases: 8. CDR3 size: 14 residues. CDR3 nucleotides: TGTGCCTGGAGCGGACAGGTATTAGGTCAGCCCCAGCATTTT. Its protein is CAWSGQVLGQPQHF. Based on the CDR3 plus reference TRBV30 and TRBJ1-5, the full variable domain is SQTIHQWPATLVQPVGSPLSLECTVEGTSNPNLYWYRQAAGRGLQLLFYSVGIGQISSEVPQNLSASRPQDRQFILSSKKLLLSDSGFYLCAWSGQVLGQPQHFGDGTRLSIL.

The rearrangement links TRBV18 to TRBJ2-7, with 8 bases that match TRBD2. This CDR3 has 13 residues. In germline, CDR1 is KGHSH, CDR2 LQKENI. J was trimmed by 4 bases and V by 5 bases; bases with no gene match: 4. CDR3: CASSTGLEYEQYF. The CDR3 nucleotides read TGTGCCAGCTCAACGGGACTAGAGTACGAGCAGTACTTC.

The chain couples TRBV6-5 to TRBJ2-7; D is possibly TRBD1 (6 bases). Germline lookup yields CDR1 MNHEY and CDR2 SVGAGI. Trimming stripped 8 bases from V and 4 bases from J, with 18 bases between. This CDR3 region has 14 residues. The CDR3 DNA reads as TGTGCCAGCGGACTTACAGGGTTTGATTACGAGCAGTACTTC. Its translation: CASGLTGFDYEQYF.

This sequence joins TRBV6-6 and TRBJ2-3, with 14 positions matching TRBD2. Losses at the gene ends were 6 bases for V and 8 bases for J; bases not matched to a gene: 10. This CDR3 region has 16 residues. Germline CDR1 MNHNY, CDR2 SVGAGI (reference sequence). The CDR3 DNA follows: TGTGCCAGCAGGGACGGGACTAGCGGGAGTTTAGGTACGCAGTATTTT. It encodes CASRDGTSGSLGTQYF.

V and J are TRBV18 and TRBJ1-1, with a weak D call TRBD1 (6 bases). Germline V gives CDR1 KGHSH, CDR2 LQKENI. This CDR3 region has 14 residues. V gave up 8 bases and J gave up 0 bases, with 13 bases separating them. This CDR3 reads CASRGGDMNTEAFF. DNA for the CDR3: TGTGCCAGCCGTGGGGGGGACATGAACACTGAAGCTTTCTTT.

The V call is TRBV6-5, the J call TRBJ2-7; D is undetermined. V dropped 5 bases and J dropped 5 bases, with 19 bases sitting between them. CDR1 and CDR2 (germline): MNHEY, SVGAGI. The CDR3 has 15 amino acids. The CDR3 bases are TGTGCCAGCAGTCCAACAAGTCGGGTCGGAAACGAGCAGTACTTC. This codes for CASSPTSRVGNEQYF.

The V and J genes are TRBV2 and TRBJ1-1; TRBD1 agrees at 7 bases. Unmatched junction bases numbered 9, after V lost 10 bases and J lost 1 base. Germline lookup yields CDR1 SNHLY and CDR2 FYNNEI. CDR3 length: 14 amino acids. DNA of the CDR3: TGTGCCACCGAACCGGGACAGACGAACACTGAAGCTTTCTTT. Translating gives CATEPGQTNTEAFF.

DNA of the CDR3: TGTGCCAGCAGTGACTCAAGCGGGGGAGATACGCAGTATTTT. It codes for CASSDSSGGDTQYF. The rearrangement links TRBV6-4 to TRBJ2-3, with 8 bases identical to TRBD2. Germline V lookup: CDR1 MRHNA, CDR2 SNTAGT. The V and J ends lost 0 bases and 5 bases, in that order; junction bases with no gene match: 1. This CDR3 comprises 14 residues.

The chain recombines TRBV27 with TRBJ2-3; D is perhaps TRBD2 (5 bases). Trimming shortened V by 8 bases and J by 3 bases, and 21 bases separated the two germline ends. The CDR3 extends over 16 amino acids. CDR1 is MNHEY and CDR2 is SMNVEV in the germline V gene (reference sequence). CDR3 nucleotides: TGTGCCAGCTCCTTACGCACGGGAAGTGAGACAGATACGCAGTATTTT. The encoded protein is CASSLRTGSETDTQYF.

The V call is TRBV6-1, the J call TRBJ2-5; 9 bases align to TRBD2. Germline V gene lookup returns CDR1 MNHNS and CDR2 SASEGT. CDR3 length equals 18 residues. The V segment lost 3 bases and the J segment 4 bases; nucleotides outside the gene matches: 15. The CDR3 protein is CASSDEDTSGFWGETQYF. Written as DNA, the CDR3 is TGTGCCAGCAGTGACGAAGACACTAGCGGGTTCTGGGGAGAGACCCAGTACTTC.

In DNA form, the CDR3 reads TGTGCCAGCAGTTTATTAGGCAGGTATAGCAATCAGCCCCAGCATTTT. It is translated as CASSLLGRYSNQPQHF. This chain uses TRBV28 with TRBJ1-5; D is unresolved. The V and J ends lost 1 base and 0 bases respectively, with 10 bases between them. Germline V gives CDR1 MDHEN, CDR2 SYDVKM. This CDR3 comprises 16 residues.

The chain couples TRBV7-9 to TRBJ2-3; D remains unclear. Deletions cut 2 bases from V and 5 bases from J, with 8 bases between. Germline CDR1 reads SEHNR; CDR2 reads FQNEAQ (reference sequence). The CDR3 runs 13 residues. DNA of the CDR3: TGTGCCAGCAGCTTAACGACGGGAGATACGCAGTATTTT. This gives the protein CASSLTTGDTQYF.

The chain is built from TRBV4-1 and TRBJ2-7, with D possibly TRBD1 on 6 matching bases. The V end was cut by 2 bases, the J end by 0 bases, with 11 bases between. Germline-derived CDR1 and CDR2 are MGHRA and YSYEKL. This CDR3 comprises 15 residues. The CDR3 spells CASSQKADSSYEQYF. DNA of the CDR3: TGCGCCAGCAGCCAAAAGGCGGACAGCTCCTACGAGCAGTACTTC.

J is TRBJ1-2 and V is TRBV7-3, with TRBD1 identical over 9 bases. This CDR3 comprises 14 residues. CDR1 is SGHTA and CDR2 is FQGTGA in the germline V gene. V shed 5 bases, J shed 11 bases, and the junction held 12 bases outside the gene matches. CDR3 sequence reads: CASSLGTGYTNYTF. CDR3 sequence (DNA): TGTGCCAGCAGCCTCGGGACAGGGTATACCAATTACACCTTC.

V gene TRBV2 combines with J gene TRBJ2-1, with 11 bases aligning to TRBD1. V lost 3 bases and J lost 10; bases outside the gene matches: 8. CDR3 size: 15 residues. Germline lookup yields CDR1 SNHLY and CDR2 FYNNEI. The CDR3 nucleotides are TGTGCCAGCAGTGAGATGGGACAGGGGGGTCGAGAGCAGTTCTTC. Translated: CASSEMGQGGREQFF.

J is TRBJ1-6 and V is TRBV7-2, with D uncertain. Germline lookup yields CDR1 SGHTA and CDR2 FQGNSA. V lost 5 bases and J lost 7, with 6 bases in between. The CDR3 sequence is 12 residues long. DNA for the CDR3: TGTGCCAGCAGCCAAATGAATTCACCCCTCCACTTT. Translating it yields CASSQMNSPLHF.

This clone showed up just once. This rearrangement joins TRBV6-1 to TRBJ1-4, with D uncertain. The CDR3 length is 14 residues. Germline values: CDR1 MNHNS, CDR2 SASEGT. V was pared by 5 bases and J by 12 bases, with 19 bases between. DNA for the CDR3: TGTGCCAGCAGTTGGTTGGAGGCACCCGGGGAACTGTTTTTT. Translated: CASSWLEAPGELFF.

This chain links TRBV30 with TRBJ2-5; D may be TRBD2 (5 bases). The germline V gene has CDR1 GTSNPN and CDR2 SVGIG (reference sequence). V lost 2 bases to trimming and J lost 4 bases, with 17 bases between them. The CDR3 loop spans 15 amino acids. DNA of the CDR3: TGTGCCTGGAGTCGTACTAGAGCGGAACGAGAGACCCAGTACTTC. Its protein product is CAWSRTRAERETQYF. Supplemented by reference TRBV30 and TRBJ2-5, the full variable domain reads SQTIHQWPATLVQPVGSPLSLECTVEGTSNPNLYWYRQAAGRGLQLLFYSVGIGQISSEVPQNLSASRPQDRQFILSSKKLLLSDSGFYLCAWSRTRAERETQYFGPGTRLLVL.

This chain uses TRBV5-8 with TRBJ1-1; D may be TRBD1 (6 bases). Germline CDR1 and CDR2: SGHTS and YDEGEE. The CDR3 contains 14 residues. V was pared by 2 bases and J by 5 bases, with 13 bases between. The CDR3 DNA is TGTGCCAGCAGCTTTACAGGGATATTGACTGAAGCTTTCTTT. It is translated as CASSFTGILTEAFF.

The V gene is TRBV7-8, the J gene TRBJ2-2, with TRBD1 matching over 8 bases. The CDR3 runs to 14 residues. Trimming at V came to 5 bases and at J to 9 bases, leaving 8 bases not matched to a gene. Germline V gene lookup returns CDR1 SGHVS and CDR2 FQNEAQ. CDR3 sequence reads: CASSHGTGLRELFF. The CDR3 DNA sequence: TGTGCCAGCAGCCACGGGACAGGTTTGAGGGAGCTGTTTTTT.

The V and J genes are TRBV19 and TRBJ1-5; possibly TRBD1 for D (5 bases). Germline CDR1 reads LNHDA; CDR2 reads SQIVND (reference sequence). Trimming took off 5 bases at V and 0 bases at J, with 11 bases between the two ends. The CDR3 is made up of 15 amino acids. CDR3 DNA: TGTGCCAGTAGTTCCCCTCAGGGTAGCAATCAGCCCCAGCATTTT. Its protein is CASSSPQGSNQPQHF.

This CDR3 is CASSLTSVNEQFF. The CDR3, as DNA: TGTGCCAGCAGCCTGACTAGCGTCAATGAGCAGTTCTTC. The V gene is TRBV7-6, the J gene TRBJ2-1; 8 nucleotides align to TRBD2. The CDR3 contains 13 residues. V shed 5 bases and J 6 bases; nucleotides not matched to a gene: 3. Germline values: CDR1 SGHVS, CDR2 FNYEAQ. Full variable domain (remainder filled in from reference TRBV7-6 and TRBJ2-1): GAGVSQSPRYKVTKRGQDVALRCDPISGHVSLYWYRQALGQGPEFLTYFNYEAQQDKSGLPNDRFSAERPEGSISTLTIQRTEQRDSAMYRCASSLTSVNEQFFGPGTRLTVL.

The J gene is TRBJ1-1, the V gene TRBV28, with D perhaps TRBD1 (6 bases). Trimming left V 2 bases short and J 6 bases short, with 16 bases between. Germline CDR1 reads MDHEN; CDR2 reads SYDVKM. This CDR3 is built from 15 residues. The CDR3 reads CASSLTAGRGPEAFF. CDR3 bases: TGTGCCAGCAGTTTAACTGCAGGGCGGGGGCCTGAAGCTTTCTTT.

J is TRBJ2-3 and V is TRBV7-2, with 10 nucleotides matching TRBD2. J was trimmed by 0 bases and V by 1 base; bases with no gene match: 4. Germline assignment: CDR1 SGHTA and CDR2 FQGNSA. The CDR3 has 17 residues. CDR3 nucleotides: TGTGCCAGCAGCTTAGATGGACTAGCGGCGAGCACAGATACGCAGTATTTT. This encodes CASSLDGLAASTDTQYF.

The chain links TRBV6-5 to TRBJ2-5; tentatively, D is TRBD2 (6 bases). The CDR3 sequence is 12 residues long. In germline, CDR1 is MNHEY, CDR2 SVGAGI. V shed 7 bases and J shed 7 bases, with 13 bases lying between them. CDR3 sequence reads: CASTTSGGTQYF. CDR3 coding DNA: TGTGCCAGCACCACCTCCGGGGGGACCCAGTACTTC.

The CDR3 loop reads CASSVGGGTKETQYF. DNA for the CDR3: TGTGCCAGCAGCGTTGGGGGGGGCACCAAAGAGACCCAGTACTTC. This rearrangement joins TRBV9 to TRBJ2-5; maybe TRBD2 (7 bases). Germline CDR1 is SGDLS and CDR2 is YYNGEE. The CDR3 totals 15 residues. V was clipped by 2 bases and J by 3 bases, with 14 bases between them.

J is TRBJ1-1 and V is TRBV4-1; D call uncertain. The CDR3 has 13 residues. Germline V gene lookup returns CDR1 MGHRA and CDR2 YSYEKL. Trimming removed 4 bases at V and 8 bases at J, with 14 bases between. CDR3 coding DNA: TGCGCCAGCAGCCTCGCACCCCAAAGCGAAGCTTTCTTT. Translating it yields CASSLAPQSEAFF.

This chain uses TRBV4-2 with TRBJ2-7; D perhaps matches TRBD2 (5 bases). Between the trimmed V and J ends, which lost 0 bases and 0 bases, there was a span of 9 bases. Germline V gives CDR1 LGHNA, CDR2 YNFKEQ. The CDR3 spans 15 residues. CDR3 in amino acids: CASSQDIASSYEQYF. For the CDR3, the DNA is TGTGCCAGCAGCCAAGATATAGCGAGCTCCTACGAGCAGTACTTC.

The chain links TRBV29-1 to TRBJ2-5; 7 bases map to TRBD2. Germline V gene lookup returns CDR1 SQVTM and CDR2 ANQGSEA. The CDR3 covers 15 residues. Unmatched junction bases numbered 9, after V lost 3 bases and J lost 2 bases. For the CDR3, the DNA is TGCAGCGTTGACAGTCCTTGGGGGGGGCAAGAGACCCAGTACTTC. Its protein product is CSVDSPWGGQETQYF.

The J gene is TRBJ2-1, the V gene TRBV2, with 9 bases that match TRBD1. The CDR3 runs 14 residues. The ends lost 5 bases at V and 3 bases at J; junction bases unmatched: 2. Germline V gene data show CDR1 as SNHLY and CDR2 as FYNNEI. The CDR3 coding sequence is TGTGCCAGCAGTCCGGGACAGGGCTACAATGAGCAGTTCTTC. Protein: CASSPGQGYNEQFF.